Sequencing of this T cell receptor (beta chain) was carried out in a study of blood T cell repertoires in COVID-19. Study-level background: Samples taken during acute and convalescent COVID-19 were collected in the United States, Italy and Spain. In each case, the material was cDNA or gDNA derived from T cells, B-cell-depleted T cells, or PBMCs.

Original handling: Counts of nucleated cells, estimated from reference gene primer amplification, were obtained. Method: immunoSEQ multiplex PCR; TCRdb's copy keeps in-frame clones and lacks some. D and trimming come from the DNA, and the V and J calls and clone size come from that table. This repertoire shows about 180,000 clones, roughly nine tenths found once; its top ten account for about 1.9%. Sequenced: peripheral blood. The sequence came from a man between 18 and 29 years old who had recovered from COVID-19.

In DNA, the CDR3 is TGTGCCAGCAGTATCGATACCGGGAGCTACAATGAGCAGTTCTTC. Translated, it gives CASSIDTGSYNEQFF. V and J are TRBV5-4 and TRBJ2-1; D is possibly TRBD2 (6 bases). Germline CDR1 and CDR2: SGHNT and YYREEE (reference sequence). V lost 5 bases, J lost 3 bases, and 15 bases lay in between. The CDR3 has 15 residues.